Listed here are 11 T cell receptor beta chains from one sample, sequenced in a study of cytomegalovirus exposure and HLA in healthy donors. In the PCR, 60 Vbeta and 13 Jbeta primers were used. The assay was immunoSEQ multiplex PCR, and TCRdb's table has in-frame clones only and misses some. The table shows 100,000 or so clones, with roughly 70% occurring only once. Source material: PBMCs. These receptors originate from a man in his forties or fifties in good health and CMV-seronegative.

This clone has just a few counts. The CDR3 loop reads CASSRRGTGPEAFF. CDR3 DNA: TGTGCCAGCAGTCGTAGGGGTACAGGACCTGAAGCTTTCTTT. This chain uses TRBV6-1 with TRBJ1-1; TRBD1 might be the D (5 bases). The V and J ends lost 5 bases and 6 bases respectively, with 16 bases between them. The germline gives CDR1 MNHNS, CDR2 SASEGT. The CDR3 runs 14 residues.

The CDR3 loop reads CASSIAAGVVGGEQFF. The DNA for the CDR3 is TGTGCCAGTAGTATCGCAGCGGGAGTAGTCGGTGGTGAGCAGTTCTTC. The genes are TRBV19 and TRBJ2-1; TRBD2 agrees at 8 bases. The CDR3 loop spans 16 amino acids. CDR1 is LNHDA, CDR2 SQIVND, per germline (reference sequence). V shed 3 bases, J shed 9 bases, and the junction held 13 bases outside the gene matches.

The V gene is TRBV7-9, the J gene TRBJ1-1; 8 bases line up with TRBD1. V dropped 3 bases and J dropped 5; count of bases not matched to a gene: 5. The CDR3 extends over 14 amino acids. The germline CDR1 and CDR2 sequences are SEHNR and FQNEAQ (reference sequence). The CDR3 DNA follows: TGTGCCAGCAGCTTTCAGGGGGCTGAGACTGAAGCTTTCTTT. Amino acid sequence: CASSFQGAETEAFF.

There are a few counts of this clone. The chain uses TRBV19 and TRBJ2-3, with 8 bases aligning to TRBD2. Germline CDR1 LNHDA, CDR2 SQIVND (reference sequence). V lost 6 bases, J lost 4 bases, and 0 bases stayed unmatched. CDR3 size: 12 residues. Written as DNA, the CDR3 is TGTGCCAGTAGCGGGGGGGCAGATACGCAGTATTTT. This translates into CASSGGADTQYF.

This rearrangement joins TRBV27 to TRBJ2-3; a weak D match, TRBD2 (5 bases). Between the trimmed V and J ends, which lost 3 bases and 1 base, there was a span of 11 bases. The CDR3 consists of 15 residues. CDR1 MNHEY and CDR2 SMNVEV come from the germline V gene (reference sequence). The CDR3 sequence is CASSFEGRGTDTQYF. CDR3 DNA sequence: TGTGCCAGCAGTTTTGAGGGTAGGGGCACAGATACGCAGTATTTT.

The chain recombines TRBV25-1 with TRBJ2-1; TRBD2 matches at 13 bases. Looked up from germline, CDR1 is MGHDK and CDR2 is SYGVNS. V lost 9 bases and J lost 12; bases outside the gene matches: 11. The CDR3 has 14 residues. CDR3 loop: CASRGLAGVGRQFF. The CDR3 DNA reads as TGTGCCAGTCGAGGACTAGCGGGAGTAGGTAGGCAGTTCTTC.

The CDR3 protein is CASSLASLASYEQYF. Written as DNA, the CDR3 is TGCGCCAGCAGCTTGGCCTCACTAGCCTCCTACGAGCAGTACTTC. The chain links TRBV5-1 to TRBJ2-7; possible D gene TRBD2, 6 bases. There are 15 residues in the CDR3. The V gene's germline CDR1 is SGHRS and CDR2 YFSETQ. Trimming removed 0 bases from V and 0 bases from J, with 10 bases in between.

This sequence joins TRBV4-1 and TRBJ1-4; 8 bases align to TRBD1. The length of the CDR3 is 17 residues. In germline, CDR1 is MGHRA, CDR2 YSYEKL. The V gene end was trimmed by 9 bases and the J gene end by 6 bases; junction bases not matched to a gene: 18. This CDR3 reads CASTRGTGTYRDEKLFF. As DNA, the CDR3 is TGCGCCAGTACCCGTGGGACAGGAACCTACAGGGATGAAAAACTGTTTTTT.

This clone occurred a few times. The chain couples TRBV10-3 to TRBJ1-1, with unresolved D. Germline-derived CDR1 and CDR2 are ENHRY and SYGVKD. This CDR3 has 12 residues. Trimming shortened V by 8 bases and J by 1 base, and 8 bases separated the two germline ends. CDR3 bases: TGTGCCATCTCCGGGAGGAACACTGAAGCTTTCTTT. The encoded protein is CAISGRNTEAFF.

The CDR3 sequence: CASKVGRGETQYF. CDR3 bases: TGTGCCAGCAAGGTAGGTCGAGGGGAGACCCAGTACTTC. The rearrangement uses TRBV6-5 and TRBJ2-5, with a possible D match to TRBD2 (5 bases). V lost 7 bases to trimming and J lost 5 bases, with 14 bases between them. There are 13 residues in the CDR3. CDR1 and CDR2 from the germline V gene are MNHEY and SVGAGI.

This chain links TRBV5-1 with TRBJ2-3; possible D gene TRBD1, 5 bases. V lost 6 bases and J lost 2, with 10 bases in between. Germline V gives CDR1 SGHRS, CDR2 YFSETQ. The CDR3 runs 13 residues. In DNA, the CDR3 is TGCGCCAGCAACGGCAGGGTCACAGATACGCAGTATTTT. Its translation is CASNGRVTDTQYF.